The 4 T cell receptor beta chains given below trace back to one sample, sequenced in a study of cytomegalovirus exposure and HLA in healthy donors. Primers: 60 Vbeta forward and 13 Jbeta reverse. The assay was immunoSEQ multiplex PCR, and TCRdb's table has in-frame clones only and misses some. The table records 150,000 to 200,000 clones, about four fifths of them present only once. Sequenced sample: PBMCs. The receptors were sampled from a middle-aged woman in good health and CMV-seronegative.

The V gene is TRBV6-1, the J gene TRBJ2-3; 9 bases are shared with TRBD2. The CDR3 runs to 15 residues. With V trimmed by 2 bases and J by 8 bases, 8 bases remained unmatched. Germline V lookup: CDR1 MNHNS, CDR2 SASEGT. The DNA for the CDR3 is TGTGCCAGCAGTGAATTTACTAGCGGGCTGGGTACGCAGTATTTT. Translated, it gives CASSEFTSGLGTQYF.

In the case of this clone: An end of the junction does not agree with germline; a read error may underlie this. This chain links TRBV5-4 with TRBJ2-5; possible D gene TRBD1, 5 bases. CDR3 length: 15 residues. Germline V gene sequence: CDR1 SGHNT, CDR2 YYREEE (reference sequence). The CDR3 is CASSQPRTSQETRYF. CDR3 coding DNA: TGTGCCAGCAGCCAACCCAGGACATCGCAAGAGACCCGGTACTTC.

This CDR3 reads CAFISGKYEQYF. Written as DNA, the CDR3 is TGTGCCTTTATAAGCGGGAAGTACGAGCAGTACTTC. This chain joins TRBV30 and TRBJ2-7, with TRBD2 matching over 7 bases. V trimming: 7 bases; J trimming: 4 bases; junction bases outside the gene matches: 7. Germline CDR1 and CDR2: GTSNPN and SVGIG (reference sequence). The CDR3 totals 12 residues.

V gene TRBV5-1 combines with J gene TRBJ2-5; 7 nucleotides line up with TRBD2. Per the germline V gene, CDR1 is SGHRS and CDR2 is YFSETQ. This CDR3 is 15 amino acids long. The ends lost 3 bases at V and 5 bases at J; junction bases unmatched: 10. DNA of the CDR3: TGCGCCAGCAGCTCCCTCGCGGGGGACCGGGAGACCCAGTACTTC. This gives the protein CASSSLAGDRETQYF.